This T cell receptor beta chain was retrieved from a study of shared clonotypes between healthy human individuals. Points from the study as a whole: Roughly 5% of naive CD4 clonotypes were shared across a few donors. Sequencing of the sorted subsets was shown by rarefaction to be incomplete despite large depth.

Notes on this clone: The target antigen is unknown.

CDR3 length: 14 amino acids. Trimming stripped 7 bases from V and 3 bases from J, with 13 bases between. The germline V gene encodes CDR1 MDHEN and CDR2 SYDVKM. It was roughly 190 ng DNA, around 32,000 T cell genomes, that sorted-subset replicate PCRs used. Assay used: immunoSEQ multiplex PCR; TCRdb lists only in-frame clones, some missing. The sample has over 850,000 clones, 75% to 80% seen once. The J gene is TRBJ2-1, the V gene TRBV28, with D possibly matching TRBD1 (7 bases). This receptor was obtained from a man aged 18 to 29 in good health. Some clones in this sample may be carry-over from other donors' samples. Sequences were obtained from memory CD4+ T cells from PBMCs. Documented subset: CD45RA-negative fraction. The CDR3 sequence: CASTAGQIYNEQFF. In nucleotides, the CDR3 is TGTGCCAGCACCGCGGGACAGATCTACAATGAGCAGTTCTTC. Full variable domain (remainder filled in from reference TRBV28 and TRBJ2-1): DVKVTQSSRYLVKRTGEKVFLECVQDMDHENMFWYRQDPGLGLRLIYFSYDVKMKEKGDIPEGYSVSREKKERFSLILESASTNQTSMYLCASTAGQIYNEQFFGPGTRLTVL.